This T cell receptor (beta chain) was captured by sequencing in a study of T cell clonality in common variable immunodeficiency. Caucasian heritage predominated among both patients and controls. Produced via immunoSEQ multiplex PCR; TCRdb's table is partial and in-frame only. Listed for the sample are fewer than 70,000 clones, none seen a single time. Findings and limits, study-wide: What drives increased CVID clonality needs T cell subpopulation sequencing. CVID subjects had higher TCRbeta clonality than healthy controls, most marked in about a third.

This clone was observed many times. Its target is not known. The sequenced fragment ends 3 residues before the CDR3 boundary, so the rest is inferred from the germline J gene. Germline V gene data show CDR1 as ENHRY and CDR2 as SYGVKD. V was clipped by 0 bases and J by 4 bases, with 11 bases between them. The CDR3 loop spans 15 amino acids. This sequence was found in a person aged 18-69 years in good health. Material: peripheral blood mononuclear cells. The genes are TRBV10-3 and TRBJ2-3; no definite D call. CDR3 protein: CAISESGSVADTQYF. Incomplete CDR3 DNA: TGTGCCATCAGTGAGTCAGGTTCCGTTGCAGATACG.